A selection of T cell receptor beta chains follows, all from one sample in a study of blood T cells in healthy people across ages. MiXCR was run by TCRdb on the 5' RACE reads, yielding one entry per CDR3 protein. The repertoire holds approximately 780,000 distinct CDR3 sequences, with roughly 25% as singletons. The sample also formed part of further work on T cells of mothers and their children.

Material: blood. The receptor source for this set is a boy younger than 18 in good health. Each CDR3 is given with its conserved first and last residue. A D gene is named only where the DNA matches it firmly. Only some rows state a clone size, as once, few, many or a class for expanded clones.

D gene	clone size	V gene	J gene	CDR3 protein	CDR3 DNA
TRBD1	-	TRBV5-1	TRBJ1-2	CASSLSVLDRGNYGYTF	TGCGCCAGCAGCTTGTCTGTATTGGACAGGGGTAACTATGGCTACACCTTC
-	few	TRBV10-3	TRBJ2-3	CAISESSSDTDTQYF	TGTGCCATCAGTGAGTCGTCTAGCGACACAGATACGCAGTATTTT
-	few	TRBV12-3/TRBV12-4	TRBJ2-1	CASSPYRANEQFF	TGTGCCAGCAGTCCCTACAGGGCGAATGAGCAGTTCTTC
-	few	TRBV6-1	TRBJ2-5	CASRWGGAETQYF	TGTGCCAGCCGCTGGGGTGGGGCCGAGACCCAGTACTTC
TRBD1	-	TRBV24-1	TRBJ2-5	CATGEWDSREETQYF	TGTGCCACCGGTGAATGGGACAGCCGGGAAGAGACCCAGTACTTC
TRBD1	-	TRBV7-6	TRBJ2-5	CASSLIRDRAETQYF	TGTGCCAGCAGCTTAATCCGGGACAGGGCAGAGACCCAGTACTTC
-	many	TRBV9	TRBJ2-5	CASSAGTQETQYF	TGTGCCAGCAGCGCCGGGACCCAAGAGACCCAGTACTTC
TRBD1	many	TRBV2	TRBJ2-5	CASSRDRRQETQYF	TGTGCCAGCAGTCGGGACAGGAGGCAAGAGACCCAGTACTTC
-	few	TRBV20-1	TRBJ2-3	CSARVPATSTDTQYF	TGCAGTGCTAGAGTGCCGGCTACTAGCACAGATACGCAGTATTTT
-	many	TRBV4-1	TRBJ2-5	CASSQDPGKTQYF	TGCGCCAGCAGCCAAGACCCTGGGAAGACCCAGTACTTC
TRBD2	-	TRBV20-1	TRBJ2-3	CSAVAGGSTDTQYF	TGCAGTGCTGTAGCGGGAGGGAGCACAGATACGCAGTATTTT
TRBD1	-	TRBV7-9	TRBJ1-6	CASSEGGQEQSPLHF	TGTGCCAGCAGCGAGGGGGGACAGGAACAATCACCCCTCCACTTT
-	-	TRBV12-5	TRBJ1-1	CASGLGRVGAGTEAFF	TGTGCTAGTGGTTTGGGGAGGGTGGGAGCGGGCACTGAAGCTTTCTTT
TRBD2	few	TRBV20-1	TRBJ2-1	CSARLAGGREQFF	TGCAGTGCCCGACTAGCGGGGGGACGTGAGCAGTTCTTC
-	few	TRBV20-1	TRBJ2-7	CSASLAGNMYEQYF	TGCAGTGCTAGTCTGGCAGGGAACATGTACGAGCAGTACTTC
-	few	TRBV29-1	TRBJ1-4	CSVERTEGEKLFF	TGCAGCGTTGAAAGGACGGAGGGAGAAAAACTGTTTTTT
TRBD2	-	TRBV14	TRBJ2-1	CASSQEVAGGPRNEQFF	TGTGCCAGCAGCCAAGAGGTAGCGGGGGGGCCAAGGAATGAGCAGTTCTTC
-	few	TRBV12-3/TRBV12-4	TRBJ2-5	CASSFSSHETQYF	TGTGCCAGCAGTTTTAGTAGCCACGAGACCCAGTACTTC
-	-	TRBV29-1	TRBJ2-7	CSVEAGSSYEQYF	TGCAGCGTTGAGGCAGGGAGCTCCTACGAGCAGTACTTC
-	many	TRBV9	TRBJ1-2	CASSVEPQSYGYTF	TGTGCCAGCAGCGTTGAACCCCAGAGCTATGGCTACACCTTC
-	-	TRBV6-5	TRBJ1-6	CASSYSPDSPLHF	TGTGCCAGCAGTTACTCCCCGGATTCACCCCTCCACTTT
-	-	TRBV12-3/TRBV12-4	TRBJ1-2	CASSPMRTYGYTF	TGTGCCAGCAGCCCGATGAGGACCTATGGCTACACCTTC
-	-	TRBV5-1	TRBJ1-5	CASSPAGGGNQPQHF	TGCGCCAGCAGCCCAGCTGGGGGCGGCAATCAGCCCCAGCATTTT
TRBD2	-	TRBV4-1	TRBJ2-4	CASSLGDKRGMGTLAKNIQYF	TGCGCCAGCAGCCTGGGGGACAAGCGGGGGATGGGAACCCTAGCCAAAAACATTCAGTACTTC
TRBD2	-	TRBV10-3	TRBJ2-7	CAISEGLAATYEQYF	TGTGCCATCAGTGAGGGACTAGCGGCGACCTACGAGCAGTACTTC
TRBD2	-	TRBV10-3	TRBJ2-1	CAISEPTSASGGYNEQFF	TGTGCCATCAGTGAGCCAACAAGCGCTAGCGGCGGTTACAATGAGCAGTTCTTC
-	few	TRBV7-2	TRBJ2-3	CASSLESLIGDTQYF	TGTGCCAGCAGCTTAGAGAGTCTAATCGGAGATACGCAGTATTTT
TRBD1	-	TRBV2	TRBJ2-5	CASRQGGQGAFRQYF	TGTGCCAGCAGACAAGGGGGACAGGGGGCGTTCCGGCAGTACTTC
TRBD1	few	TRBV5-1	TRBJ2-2	CASTMFIGTVNTGELFF	TGCGCCAGCACCATGTTCATCGGGACAGTAAACACCGGGGAGCTGTTTTTT
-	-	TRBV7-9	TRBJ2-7	CSSSLRHEQYF	TGTTCCAGCAGCTTACGACACGAGCAGTACTTC
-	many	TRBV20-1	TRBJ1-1	CSARWTPASTEAFF	TGCAGTGCTAGGTGGACCCCGGCGAGCACTGAAGCTTTCTTT
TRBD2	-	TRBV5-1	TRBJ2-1	CASSLGLLTSGGYEQFF	TGCGCCAGCAGCTTGGGGCTCCTGACTAGCGGGGGATATGAGCAGTTCTTC
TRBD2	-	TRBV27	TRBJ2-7	CASSLYGGDGEQYF	TGTGCCAGCAGTTTATATGGGGGGGACGGCGAGCAGTACTTC
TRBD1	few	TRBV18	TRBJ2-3	CASSPRQGSDTQYF	TGTGCCAGCTCACCCAGACAGGGATCAGATACGCAGTATTTT
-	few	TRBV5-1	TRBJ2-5	CASSLIRGAQETQYF	TGCGCCAGCAGCTTGATCCGGGGGGCCCAGGAGACCCAGTACTTC
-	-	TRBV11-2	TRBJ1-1	CASSQTLLGTEAFF	TGTGCCAGCAGCCAAACCCTTTTAGGGACTGAAGCTTTCTTT
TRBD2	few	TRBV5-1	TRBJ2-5	CASSLISGWETQYF	TGCGCCAGCAGCTTGATTAGCGGGTGGGAGACCCAGTACTTC
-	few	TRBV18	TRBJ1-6	CASSPINSPLHF	TGTGCCAGCTCACCTATCAATTCACCCCTCCACTTT
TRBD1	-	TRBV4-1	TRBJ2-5	CASSQDSAGGLETQYF	TGCGCCAGCAGCCAAGATTCGGCAGGGGGCCTGGAGACCCAGTACTTC
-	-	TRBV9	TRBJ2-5	CASSAFQGQETQYF	TGTGCCAGCAGCGCGTTTCAGGGGCAAGAGACCCAGTACTTC
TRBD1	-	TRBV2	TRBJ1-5	CASRKDRDQPQHF	TGTGCCAGCAGGAAAGACAGGGATCAGCCCCAGCATTTT
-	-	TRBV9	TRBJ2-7	CASSPSTGKKYEQYF	TGTGCCAGCAGCCCAAGCACAGGGAAAAAGTACGAGCAGTACTTC